This T cell receptor (beta chain) was identified during a study of T cell changes during pregnancy in multiple sclerosis. The CDR3 has 15 residues. The germline V gene encodes CDR1 KGHSH and CDR2 LQKENI. V dropped 4 bases and J dropped 1; count of bases not matched to a gene: 5. The table came from immunoSEQ multiplex PCR; TCRdb's copy has only in-frame clones and leaves some out. Of some 110,000 clones detected, roughly nine tenths appear once; the ten largest clones hold 1.5% to 2%. The sequence derives from a female donor with multiple sclerosis, enrolled in a pregnancy study. The sample in question was peripheral blood, obtained before pregnancy. This sequence joins TRBV18 and TRBJ2-3; TRBD2 aligns across 7 bases. Here the CDR3 reads CASSQTGGGTDTQYF. CDR3 bases: TGTGCCAGCTCACAAACGGGGGGAGGCACAGATACGCAGTATTTT. The full variable domain, with the rest looked up from reference TRBV18 and TRBJ2-3, is NAGVMQNPRHLVRRRGQEARLRCSPMKGHSHVYWYRQLPEEGLKFMVYLQKENIIDESGMPKERFSAEFPKEGPSILRIQQVVRGDSAAYFCASSQTGGGTDTQYFGPGTRLTVL.